Following are 7 T cell receptor beta chains from one sample sequenced in a study of vaccination effects on CD4 cells after COVID-19. Repertoires were generated with immunoSEQ multiplex PCR, while TCRdb's copy carries only in-frame clones and drops some. The sample gives around 69,000 clones, over 70% of which show up once; roughly 1.4% is in the top ten. No antigen is known for these receptors. Viral peptide pools were used in the ViraFEST assay to expand antigen-specific CD4+ T cells, and sequencing came afterward. CD4+ T cells were isolated after around 9 days of culture. The cohort was immunized with two doses of either the BNT162b2 or mRNA-1273 vaccine. The sample consisted of CD4+ T cells from PBMCs cultured with HCoV-229E spike peptides, taken after COVID-19 vaccination. These receptors were taken from a human donor who received a COVID-19 vaccine.

This sequence joins TRBV19 and TRBJ2-1, with unresolved D. V gave up 7 bases and J gave up 4 bases, with 8 bases separating them. The germline V gene encodes CDR1 LNHDA and CDR2 SQIVND (reference sequence). The CDR3 has 12 amino acids. The CDR3 DNA sequence: TGTGCCAGTAATGGTCTTTACAATGAGCAGTTCTTC. Its translation is CASNGLYNEQFF.

The rearrangement joins TRBV7-3 to TRBJ1-2, with D uncertain. Trimming shortened V by 0 bases and J by 10 bases, and 21 bases separated the two germline ends. The V gene's germline CDR1 is SGHTA and CDR2 FQGTGA. CDR3 length: 16 residues. In nucleotides, the CDR3 is TGTGCCAGCAGCTTAACCTCCGGGCGCTCTCCCCAAGACTACACCTTC. It translates to CASSLTSGRSPQDYTF.

This clone has just a few counts. The chain links TRBV28 to TRBJ1-5, with TRBD1 as a possible D gene (5 bases). The CDR3 is 10 residues long. Germline CDR1 MDHEN, CDR2 SYDVKM. V lost 11 bases and J 9 bases, leaving 11 bases between the germline ends. CDR3 residues: CAGGGRPQHF. CDR3 in DNA: TGTGCCGGGGGGGGACGGCCCCAGCATTTT.

This chain connects TRBV10-1 to TRBJ2-2; tentatively, D is TRBD2 (5 bases). CDR3 size: 15 residues. V shed 3 bases and J shed 2 bases, with 10 bases lying between them. CDR1 is WNHNN and CDR2 is SYGVQD in the germline V gene (reference sequence). CDR3 coding DNA: TGCGCCAGCAGTGACCGGACTCGAAACACCGGGGAGCTGTTTTTT. It encodes CASSDRTRNTGELFF.

The chain joins TRBV27 to TRBJ1-2; 7 bases line up with TRBD1. The trim removed 5 bases at V and 0 bases at J, leaving 3 bases unmatched. This CDR3 comprises 14 residues. Germline V gene lookup returns CDR1 MNHEY and CDR2 SMNVEV (reference sequence). This chain's CDR3 is CASSRGQSNYGYTF. The CDR3 bases are TGTGCCAGCAGTAGGGGACAGTCTAACTATGGCTACACCTTC.

This chain links TRBV27 with TRBJ2-3; D possibly corresponds to TRBD2 (5 bases). The V gene lost 5 bases and the J gene lost 0 bases, with 12 bases spanning the gap. Germline values: CDR1 MNHEY, CDR2 SMNVEV (reference sequence). The CDR3 extends over 15 amino acids. CDR3: CASSPLATSTDTQYF. CDR3 sequence (DNA): TGTGCCAGCAGTCCTCTAGCAACTAGCACAGATACGCAGTATTTT.

The genes are TRBV24-1 and TRBJ1-6, with D hard to call. The length of the CDR3 is 15 residues. Germline V gene data show CDR1 as KGHDR and CDR2 as SFDVKD. The V end lost 4 bases, the J end lost 7 bases, and 13 bases lay between the germline ends. The chain's CDR3 is CATSDSGRPNSPLHF. CDR3 coding DNA: TGTGCCACCAGTGACTCCGGACGGCCAAATTCACCCCTCCACTTT.